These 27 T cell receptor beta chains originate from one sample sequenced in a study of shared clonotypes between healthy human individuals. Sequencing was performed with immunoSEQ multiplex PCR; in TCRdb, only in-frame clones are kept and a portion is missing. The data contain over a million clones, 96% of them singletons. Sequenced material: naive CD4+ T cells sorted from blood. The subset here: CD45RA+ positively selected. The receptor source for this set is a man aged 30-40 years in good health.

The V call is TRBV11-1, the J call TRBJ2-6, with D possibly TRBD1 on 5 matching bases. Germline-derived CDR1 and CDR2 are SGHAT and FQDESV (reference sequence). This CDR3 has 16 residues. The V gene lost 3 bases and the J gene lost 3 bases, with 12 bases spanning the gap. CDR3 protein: CASSLTRGGGANVLTF. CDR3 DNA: TGTGCCAGCAGCTTGACAAGGGGCGGTGGGGCCAACGTCCTGACTTTC.

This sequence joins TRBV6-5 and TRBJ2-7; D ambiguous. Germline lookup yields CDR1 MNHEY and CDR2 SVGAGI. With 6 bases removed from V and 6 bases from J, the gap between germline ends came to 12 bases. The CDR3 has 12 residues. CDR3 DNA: TGTGCCAGCAGGGGGTCCAACCTCGAGCAGTACTTC. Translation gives CASRGSNLEQYF.

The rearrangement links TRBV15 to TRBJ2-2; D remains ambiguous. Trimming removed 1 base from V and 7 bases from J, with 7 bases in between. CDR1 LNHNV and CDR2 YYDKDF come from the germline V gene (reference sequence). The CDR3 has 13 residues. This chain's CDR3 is CATSRAEIGELFF. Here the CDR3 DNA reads TGTGCCACCAGCAGAGCAGAAATCGGGGAGCTGTTTTTT.

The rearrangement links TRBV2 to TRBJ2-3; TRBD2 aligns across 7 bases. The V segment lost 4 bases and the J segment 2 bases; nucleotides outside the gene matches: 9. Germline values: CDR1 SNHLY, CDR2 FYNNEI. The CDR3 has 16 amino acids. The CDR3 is CASSGPGGSITDTQYF. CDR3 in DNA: TGTGCCAGCAGTGGGCCTGGCGGGAGTATCACAGATACGCAGTATTTT. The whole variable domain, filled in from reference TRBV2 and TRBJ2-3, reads EPEVTQTPSHQVTQMGQEVILRCVPISNHLYFYWYRQILGQKVEFLVSFYNNEISEKSEIFDDQFSVERPDGSNFTLKIRSTKLEDSAMYFCASSGPGGSITDTQYFGPGTRLTVL.

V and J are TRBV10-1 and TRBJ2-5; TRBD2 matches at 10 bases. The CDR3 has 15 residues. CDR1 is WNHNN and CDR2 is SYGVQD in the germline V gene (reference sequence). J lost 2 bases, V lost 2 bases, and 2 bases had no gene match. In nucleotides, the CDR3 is TGCGCCAGCAGTGAGGGTAGCGGGAGGCAAGAGACCCAGTACTTC. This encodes CASSEGSGRQETQYF.

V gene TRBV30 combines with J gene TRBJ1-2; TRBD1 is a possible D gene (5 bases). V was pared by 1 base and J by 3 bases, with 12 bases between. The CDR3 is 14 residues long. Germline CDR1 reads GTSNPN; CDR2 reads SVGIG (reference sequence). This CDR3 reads CAWSGPTAHYGYTF. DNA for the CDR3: TGTGCCTGGAGTGGCCCGACAGCGCACTATGGCTACACCTTC. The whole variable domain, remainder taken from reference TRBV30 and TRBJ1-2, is SQTIHQWPATLVQPVGSPLSLECTVEGTSNPNLYWYRQAAGRGLQLLFYSVGIGQISSEVPQNLSASRPQDRQFILSSKKLLLSDSGFYLCAWSGPTAHYGYTFGSGTRLTVV.

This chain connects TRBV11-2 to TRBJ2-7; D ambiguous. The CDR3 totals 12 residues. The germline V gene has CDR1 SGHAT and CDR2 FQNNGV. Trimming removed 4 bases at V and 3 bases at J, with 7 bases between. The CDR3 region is CASSSNSYEQYF. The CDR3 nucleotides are TGTGCCAGCAGCTCTAACAGCTACGAGCAGTACTTC. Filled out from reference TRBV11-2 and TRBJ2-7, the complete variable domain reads EAGVAQSPRYKIIEKRQSVAFWCNPISGHATLYWYQQILGQGPKLLIQFQNNGVVDDSQLPKDRFSAERLKGVDSTLKIQPAKLEDSAVYLCASSSNSYEQYFGPGTRLTVT.

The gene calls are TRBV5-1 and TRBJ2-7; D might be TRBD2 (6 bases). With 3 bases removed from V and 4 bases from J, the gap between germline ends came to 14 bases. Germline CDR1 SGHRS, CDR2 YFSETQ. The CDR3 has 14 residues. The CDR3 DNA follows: TGCGCCAGCAGCTCAGGCGGGACCCTATACGAGCAGTACTTC. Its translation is CASSSGGTLYEQYF.

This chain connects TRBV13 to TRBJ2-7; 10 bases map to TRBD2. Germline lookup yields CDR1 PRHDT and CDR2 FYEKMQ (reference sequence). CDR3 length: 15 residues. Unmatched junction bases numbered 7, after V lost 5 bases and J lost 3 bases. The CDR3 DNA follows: TGTGCCAGCAGCCCGGGACTAGCGAGCCTCTACGAGCAGTACTTC. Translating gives CASSPGLASLYEQYF.

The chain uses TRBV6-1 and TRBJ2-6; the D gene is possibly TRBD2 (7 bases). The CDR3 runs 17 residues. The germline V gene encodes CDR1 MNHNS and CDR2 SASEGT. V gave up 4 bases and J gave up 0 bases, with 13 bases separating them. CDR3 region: CASSVRGANSGANVLTF. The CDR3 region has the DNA TGTGCCAGCAGTGTACGGGGGGCAAACTCTGGGGCCAACGTCCTGACTTTC.

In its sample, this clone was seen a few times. CDR3 DNA: TGTGCCAGCAGTGCCGGGTACGAGCAGTACTTC. Protein sequence: CASSAGYEQYF. V usage is TRBV2 and J usage is TRBJ2-7; D gene uncertain. The germline CDR1 and CDR2 sequences are SNHLY and FYNNEI. CDR3 length: 11 residues. V was shortened by 4 bases and J by 4 bases, with 5 bases between the two germline ends.

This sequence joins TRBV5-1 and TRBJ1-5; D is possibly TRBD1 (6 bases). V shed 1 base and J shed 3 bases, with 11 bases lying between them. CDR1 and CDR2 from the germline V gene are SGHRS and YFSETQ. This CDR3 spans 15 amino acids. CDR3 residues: CASSLTGYDNQPQHF. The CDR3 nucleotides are TGCGCCAGCAGCTTGACAGGGTACGACAATCAGCCCCAGCATTTT.

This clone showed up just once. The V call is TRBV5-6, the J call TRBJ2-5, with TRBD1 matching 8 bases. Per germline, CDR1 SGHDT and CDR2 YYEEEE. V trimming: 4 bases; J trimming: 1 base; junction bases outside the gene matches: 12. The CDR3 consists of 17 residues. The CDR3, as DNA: TGTGCCAGCAGCGCAGTAGACAGGGGTAGGGTCCAAGAGACCCAGTACTTC. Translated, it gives CASSAVDRGRVQETQYF.

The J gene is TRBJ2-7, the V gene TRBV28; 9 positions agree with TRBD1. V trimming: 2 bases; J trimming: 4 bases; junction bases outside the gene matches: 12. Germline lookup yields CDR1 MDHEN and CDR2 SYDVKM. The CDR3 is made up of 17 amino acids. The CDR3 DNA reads TGTGCCAGCAGTTTAGGGTCCCCGACAGGGGGAACTTACGAGCAGTACTTC. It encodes CASSLGSPTGGTYEQYF.

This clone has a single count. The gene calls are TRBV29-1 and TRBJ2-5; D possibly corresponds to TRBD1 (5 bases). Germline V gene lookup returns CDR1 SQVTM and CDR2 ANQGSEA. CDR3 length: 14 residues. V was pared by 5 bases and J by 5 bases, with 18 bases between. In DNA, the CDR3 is TGCAGCGTTTCGACAGATTTGGATACGGAGACCCAGTACTTC. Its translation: CSVSTDLDTETQYF. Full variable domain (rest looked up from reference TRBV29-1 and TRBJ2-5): SAVISQKPSRDICQRGTSLTIQCQVDSQVTMMFWYRQQPGQSLTLIATANQGSEATYESGFVIDKFPISRPNLTFSTLTVSNMSPEDSSIYLCSVSTDLDTETQYFGPGTRLLVL.

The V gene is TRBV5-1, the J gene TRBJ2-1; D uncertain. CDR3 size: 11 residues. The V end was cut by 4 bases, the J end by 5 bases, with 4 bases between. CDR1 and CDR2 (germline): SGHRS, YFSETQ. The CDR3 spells CASSPDNEQFF. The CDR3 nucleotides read TGCGCCAGCAGCCCGGACAATGAGCAGTTCTTC.

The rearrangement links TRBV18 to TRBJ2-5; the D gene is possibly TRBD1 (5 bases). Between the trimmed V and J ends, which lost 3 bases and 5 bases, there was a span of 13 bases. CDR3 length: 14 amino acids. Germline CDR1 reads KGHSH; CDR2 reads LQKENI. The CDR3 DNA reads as TGTGCCAGCTCACCGCTGACAGAGAGGGAGACCCAGTACTTC. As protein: CASSPLTERETQYF.

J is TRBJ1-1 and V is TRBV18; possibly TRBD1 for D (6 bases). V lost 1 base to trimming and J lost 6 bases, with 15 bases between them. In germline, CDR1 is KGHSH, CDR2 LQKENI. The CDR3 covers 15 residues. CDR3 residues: CASSPRSGGLSEAFF. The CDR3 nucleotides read TGTGCCAGCTCACCACGGAGTGGGGGGCTCTCTGAAGCTTTCTTT.

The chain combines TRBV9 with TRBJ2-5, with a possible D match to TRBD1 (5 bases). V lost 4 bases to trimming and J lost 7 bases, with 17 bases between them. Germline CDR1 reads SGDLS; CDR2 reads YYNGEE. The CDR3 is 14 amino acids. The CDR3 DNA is TGTGCCAGCAGCAGTCCGGCTAGTCAGGGGACCCAGTACTTC. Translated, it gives CASSSPASQGTQYF.

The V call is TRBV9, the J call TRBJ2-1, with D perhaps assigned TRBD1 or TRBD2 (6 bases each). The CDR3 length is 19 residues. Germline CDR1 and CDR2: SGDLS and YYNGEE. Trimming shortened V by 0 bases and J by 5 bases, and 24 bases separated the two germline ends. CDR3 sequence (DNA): TGTGCCAGCAGCGTAGAGTCTGGGCCTGACAGGAGGGGGAACAATGAGCAGTTCTTC. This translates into CASSVESGPDRRGNNEQFF. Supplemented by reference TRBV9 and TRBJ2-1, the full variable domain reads DSGVTQTPKHLITATGQRVTLRCSPRSGDLSVYWYQQSLDQGLQFLIQYYNGEERAKGNILERFSAQQFPDLHSELNLSSLELGDSALYFCASSVESGPDRRGNNEQFFGPGTRLTVL.

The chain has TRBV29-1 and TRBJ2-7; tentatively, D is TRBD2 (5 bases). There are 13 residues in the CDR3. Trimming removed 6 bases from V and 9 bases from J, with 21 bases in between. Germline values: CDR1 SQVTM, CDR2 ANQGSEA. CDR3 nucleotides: TGCAGCGTCCGTTACGGGGAATCTCTCCGGCAGTACTTC. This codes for CSVRYGESLRQYF.

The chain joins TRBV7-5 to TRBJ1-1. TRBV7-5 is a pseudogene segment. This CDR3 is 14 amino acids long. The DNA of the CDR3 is TGTGTCAGAAGCCGACGGGGGCTGGGCTCTGAAGCTTTCTTT. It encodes CVRSRRGLGSEAFF.

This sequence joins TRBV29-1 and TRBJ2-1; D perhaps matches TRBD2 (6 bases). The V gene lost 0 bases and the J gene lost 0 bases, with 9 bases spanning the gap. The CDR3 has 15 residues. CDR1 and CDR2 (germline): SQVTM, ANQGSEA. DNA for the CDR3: TGCAGCGTTGAAGAATCAGCGGGCTCCTACAATGAGCAGTTCTTC. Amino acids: CSVEESAGSYNEQFF.

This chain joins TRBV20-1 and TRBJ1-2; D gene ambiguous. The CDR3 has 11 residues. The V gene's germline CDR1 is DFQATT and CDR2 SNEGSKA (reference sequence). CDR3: CGRSTFGGYTF. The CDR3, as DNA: TGCGGTCGGTCCACCTTCGGCGGCTACACCTTC.

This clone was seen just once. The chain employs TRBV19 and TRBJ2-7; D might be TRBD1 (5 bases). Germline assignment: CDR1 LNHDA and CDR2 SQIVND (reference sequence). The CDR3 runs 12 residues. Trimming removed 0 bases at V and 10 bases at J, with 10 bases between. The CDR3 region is CASSIDGAVQYF. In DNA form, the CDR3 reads TGTGCCAGTAGTATAGATGGGGCAGTACAGTACTTC.

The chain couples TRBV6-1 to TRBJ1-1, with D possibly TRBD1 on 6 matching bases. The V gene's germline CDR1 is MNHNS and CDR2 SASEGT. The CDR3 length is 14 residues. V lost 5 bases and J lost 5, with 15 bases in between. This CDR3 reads CASSLTGTITEAFF. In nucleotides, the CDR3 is TGTGCCAGCAGTTTAACAGGGACCATAACTGAAGCTTTCTTT.

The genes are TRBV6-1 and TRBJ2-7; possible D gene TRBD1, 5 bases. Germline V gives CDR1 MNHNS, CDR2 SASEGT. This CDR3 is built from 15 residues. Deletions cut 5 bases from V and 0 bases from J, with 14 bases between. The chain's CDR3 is CASSRRVSTSYEQYF. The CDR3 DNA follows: TGTGCCAGCAGTCGCAGGGTCTCCACCTCCTACGAGCAGTACTTC.